These 5 T cell receptor beta chains were sequenced from one sample in a study of identifying expanded T cells in peripheral blood. The repertoire was sequenced with immunoSEQ multiplex PCR; TCRdb's copy has only in-frame clones and lacks some. The sample holds under 70,000 clones; roughly 86% are singletons and the top ten take around 4.6%. The sample comprised blood. Receptor source: a person aged 18 to 70 in good health.

The chain employs TRBV29-1 and TRBJ2-7, with D unclear. This CDR3 contains 11 residues. The germline gives CDR1 SQVTM, CDR2 ANQGSEA. Trimming pared 0 bases from V and 1 base from J, leaving 1 base between. CDR3 coding DNA: TGCAGCGTTGAAGAATCCTACGAGCAGTACTTC. This encodes CSVEESYEQYF.

The chain couples TRBV18 to TRBJ2-1; a possible D gene is TRBD2 (6 bases). CDR1 KGHSH and CDR2 LQKENI come from the germline V gene. Trimming shortened V by 0 bases and J by 6 bases, and 21 bases separated the two germline ends. This CDR3 has 18 residues. CDR3 bases: TGTGCCAGCTCACCACCGAAACCCGGCGGGACCGGCAGCAATGAGCAGTTCTTC. Encoded protein: CASSPPKPGGTGSNEQFF.

This clone was seen only once. The chain has TRBV28 and TRBJ1-6; D unclear. CDR1 is MDHEN, CDR2 SYDVKM, per germline. V lost 6 bases, J lost 5 bases, and 17 bases lay in between. The CDR3 length is 16 residues. The CDR3 loop is CASSQPFVPDNSPLHF. The CDR3 nucleotides are TGTGCCAGCAGCCAACCCTTCGTGCCCGATAATTCACCCCTCCACTTT.

The chain joins TRBV2 to TRBJ1-6; 7 positions match TRBD1. Trimming removed 7 bases from V and 9 bases from J; junction bases left unmatched: 9. This CDR3 contains 14 residues. CDR1 and CDR2 from the germline V gene are SNHLY and FYNNEI. CDR3 nucleotides: TGTGCCAGCATGAAGGAGGGGGCTGGTTCACCCCTCCACTTT. Protein sequence: CASMKEGAGSPLHF.

The chain carries TRBV7-2 and TRBJ2-7, with TRBD2 identical over 7 bases. Germline loops: CDR1 SGHTA, CDR2 FQGNSA. This CDR3 has 15 amino acids. The V gene end was trimmed by 0 bases and the J gene end by 4 bases; junction bases not matched to a gene: 6. This chain's CDR3 is CASSLAGLGLYEQYF. The DNA for the CDR3 is TGTGCCAGCAGCTTAGCAGGACTAGGGTTATACGAGCAGTACTTC.